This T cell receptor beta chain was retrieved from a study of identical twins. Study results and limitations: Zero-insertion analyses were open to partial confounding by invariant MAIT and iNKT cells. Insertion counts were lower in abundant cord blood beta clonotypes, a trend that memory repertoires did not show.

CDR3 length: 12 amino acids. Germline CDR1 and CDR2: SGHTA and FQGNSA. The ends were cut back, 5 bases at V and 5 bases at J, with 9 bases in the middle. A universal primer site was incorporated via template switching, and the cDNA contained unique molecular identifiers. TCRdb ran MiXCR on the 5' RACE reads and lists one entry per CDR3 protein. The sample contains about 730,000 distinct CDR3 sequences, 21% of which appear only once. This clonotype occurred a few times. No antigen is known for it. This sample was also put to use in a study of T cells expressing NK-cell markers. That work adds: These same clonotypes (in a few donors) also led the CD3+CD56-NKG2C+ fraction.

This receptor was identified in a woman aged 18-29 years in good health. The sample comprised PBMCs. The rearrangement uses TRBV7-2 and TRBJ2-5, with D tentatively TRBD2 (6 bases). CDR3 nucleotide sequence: TGTGCCAGCAGCGGACGGGAGGAGACCCAGTACTTC. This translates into CASSGREETQYF.